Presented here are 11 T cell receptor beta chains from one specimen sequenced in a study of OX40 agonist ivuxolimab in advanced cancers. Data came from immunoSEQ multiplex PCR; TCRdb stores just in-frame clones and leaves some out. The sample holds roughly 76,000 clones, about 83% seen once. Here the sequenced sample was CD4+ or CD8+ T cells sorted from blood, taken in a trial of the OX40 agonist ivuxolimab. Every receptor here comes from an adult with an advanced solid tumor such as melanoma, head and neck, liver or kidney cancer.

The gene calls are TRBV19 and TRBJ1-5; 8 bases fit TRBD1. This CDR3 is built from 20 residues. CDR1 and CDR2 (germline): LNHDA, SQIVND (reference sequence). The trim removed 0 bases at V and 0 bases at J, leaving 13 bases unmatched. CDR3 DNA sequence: TGTGCCAGTAGTATAGATCCCAGGACAGGGAGCCCTTATAGCAATCAGCCCCAGCATTTT. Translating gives CASSIDPRTGSPYSNQPQHF.

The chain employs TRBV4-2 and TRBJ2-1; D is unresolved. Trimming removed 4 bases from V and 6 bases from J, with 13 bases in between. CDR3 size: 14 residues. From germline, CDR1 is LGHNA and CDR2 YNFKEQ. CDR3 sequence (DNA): TGTGCCAGCAGCCGGTCCGCTGGCGCCAATGAGCAGTTCTTC. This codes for CASSRSAGANEQFF.

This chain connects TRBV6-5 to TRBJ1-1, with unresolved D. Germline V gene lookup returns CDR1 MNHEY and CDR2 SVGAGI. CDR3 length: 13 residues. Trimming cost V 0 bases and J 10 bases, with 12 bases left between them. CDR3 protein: CASSYSTSNGAFF. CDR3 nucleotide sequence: TGTGCCAGCAGTTACTCTACCTCTAATGGAGCTTTCTTT.

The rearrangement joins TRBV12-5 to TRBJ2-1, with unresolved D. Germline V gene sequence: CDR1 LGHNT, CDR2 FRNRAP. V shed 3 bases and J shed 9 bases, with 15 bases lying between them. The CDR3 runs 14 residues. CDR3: CASGLPGVLREQFF. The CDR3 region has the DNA TGTGCTAGTGGTTTACCCGGAGTTCTGCGTGAGCAGTTCTTC. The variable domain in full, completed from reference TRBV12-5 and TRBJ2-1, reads DARVTQTPRHKVTEMGQEVTMRCQPILGHNTVFWYRQTMMQGLELLAYFRNRAPLDDSGMPKDRFSAEMPDATLATLKIQPSEPRDSAVYFCASGLPGVLREQFFGPGTRLTVL.

The CDR3 here is CASSLPGSGNTIYF. The CDR3 region has the DNA TGCGCCAGCAGCTTGCCGGGTTCTGGAAACACCATATATTTT. V and J are TRBV5-1 and TRBJ1-3; no reliable D call. V gave up 1 base and J gave up 1 base, with 6 bases separating them. CDR3 length: 14 amino acids. In germline, CDR1 is SGHRS, CDR2 YFSETQ.

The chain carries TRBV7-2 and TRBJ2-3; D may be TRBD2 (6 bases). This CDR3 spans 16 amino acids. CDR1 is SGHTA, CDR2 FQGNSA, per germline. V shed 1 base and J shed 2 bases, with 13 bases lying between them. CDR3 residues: CASSLGGAGNTDTQYF. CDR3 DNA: TGTGCCAGCAGCTTAGGCGGGGCGGGGAACACAGATACGCAGTATTTT.

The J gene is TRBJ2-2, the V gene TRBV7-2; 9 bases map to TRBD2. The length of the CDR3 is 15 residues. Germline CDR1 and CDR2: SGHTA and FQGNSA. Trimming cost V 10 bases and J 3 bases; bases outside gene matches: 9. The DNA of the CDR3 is TGTGCCATTATGATACTAGCGGGCTACACCGGGGAGCTGTTTTTT. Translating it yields CAIMILAGYTGELFF.

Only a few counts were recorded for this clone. CDR3 sequence reads: CASSSGQGDKTQYF. CDR3 coding DNA: TGTGCCAGCAGCTCGGGACAGGGGGACAAGACCCAGTACTTC. V usage is TRBV5-4 and J usage is TRBJ2-5, with 11 bases identical to TRBD1. Germline lookup yields CDR1 SGHNT and CDR2 YYREEE (reference sequence). V dropped 3 bases and J dropped 6; count of bases not matched to a gene: 4. CDR3 length: 14 residues.

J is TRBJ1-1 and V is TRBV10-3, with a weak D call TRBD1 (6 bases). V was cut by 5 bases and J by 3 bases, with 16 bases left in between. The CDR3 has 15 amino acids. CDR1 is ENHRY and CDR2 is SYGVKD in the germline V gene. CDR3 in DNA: TGTGCCATCAGTAAGCTGGGGGCAGGAGACACTGAAGCTTTCTTT. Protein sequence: CAISKLGAGDTEAFF.

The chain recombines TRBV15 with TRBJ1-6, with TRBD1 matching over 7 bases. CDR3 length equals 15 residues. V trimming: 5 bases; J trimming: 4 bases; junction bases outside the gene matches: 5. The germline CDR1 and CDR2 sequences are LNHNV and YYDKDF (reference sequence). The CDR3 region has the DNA TGTGCCACCAGCGCAGGGACAGCTTATAATTCACCCCTCCACTTT. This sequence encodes CATSAGTAYNSPLHF.

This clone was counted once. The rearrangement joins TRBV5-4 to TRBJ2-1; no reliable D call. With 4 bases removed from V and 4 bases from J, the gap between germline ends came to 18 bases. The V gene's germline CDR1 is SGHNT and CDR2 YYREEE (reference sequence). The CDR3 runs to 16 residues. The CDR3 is CASSPEATAQYNEQFF. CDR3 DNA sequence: TGTGCCAGCAGCCCAGAGGCCACAGCGCAATACAATGAGCAGTTCTTC.